Here is one TCR beta chain with its context. This record comes from a study of cytomegalovirus exposure and HLA in healthy donors. Overall study context: Samples from HLA-typed donors yielded about 85 million unique TCRs in an early data release.

Researchers ran the PCR with 60 Vbeta and 13 Jbeta primers. The repertoire was sequenced with immunoSEQ multiplex PCR; TCRdb's copy has only in-frame clones and lacks some. The sample lists under 250,000 clones; almost 80% were seen once. The length of the CDR3 is 14 residues. The clonotype originates from a male donor in good health and CMV-seronegative. This chain links TRBV21-1 with TRBJ2-7; the listed D gene, TRBD1, was not tested against the DNA. TRBV21-1 is noted as a pseudogene. The specimen was PBMCs. CDR3 nucleotides: TGTGCCAGCAGCGTAAACATCAACGTCTACGAGCAGTACTTC. It is translated as CASSVNINVYEQYF.